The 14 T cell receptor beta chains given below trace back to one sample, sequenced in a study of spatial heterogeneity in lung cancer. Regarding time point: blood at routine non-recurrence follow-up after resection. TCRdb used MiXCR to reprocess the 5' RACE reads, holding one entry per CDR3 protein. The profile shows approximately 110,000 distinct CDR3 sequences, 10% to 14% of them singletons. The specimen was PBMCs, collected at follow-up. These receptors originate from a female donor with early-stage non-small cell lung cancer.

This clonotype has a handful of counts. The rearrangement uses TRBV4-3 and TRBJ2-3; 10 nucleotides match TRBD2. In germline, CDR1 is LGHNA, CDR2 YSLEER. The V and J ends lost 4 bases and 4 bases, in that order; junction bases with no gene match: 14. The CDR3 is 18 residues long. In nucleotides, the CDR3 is TGCGCCAGCAGCCGAGAAAGCGGGAGGGCGAGGCAGGCAGATACGCAGTATTTT. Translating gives CASSRESGRARQADTQYF.

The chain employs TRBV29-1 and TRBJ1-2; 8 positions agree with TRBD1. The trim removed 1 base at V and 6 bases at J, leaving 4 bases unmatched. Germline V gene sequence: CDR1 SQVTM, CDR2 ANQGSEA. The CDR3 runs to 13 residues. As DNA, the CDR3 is TGCAGCGTTGAAGCAGGACAGGGCGATGGCTACACCTTC. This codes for CSVEAGQGDGYTF.

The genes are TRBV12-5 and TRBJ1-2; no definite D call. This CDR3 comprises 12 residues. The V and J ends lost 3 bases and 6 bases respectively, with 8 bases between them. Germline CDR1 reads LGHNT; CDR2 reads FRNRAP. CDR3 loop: CASGFLGHGYTF. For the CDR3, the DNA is TGTGCTAGTGGTTTCTTAGGACATGGCTACACCTTC.

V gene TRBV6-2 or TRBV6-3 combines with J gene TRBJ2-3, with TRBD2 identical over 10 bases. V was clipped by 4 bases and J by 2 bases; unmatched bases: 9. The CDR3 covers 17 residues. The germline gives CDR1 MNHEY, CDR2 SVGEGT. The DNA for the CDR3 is TGTGCCAGCAGTTTGACTAGCGGGCGGATTATCACAGATACGCAGTATTTT. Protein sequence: CASSLTSGRIITDTQYF.

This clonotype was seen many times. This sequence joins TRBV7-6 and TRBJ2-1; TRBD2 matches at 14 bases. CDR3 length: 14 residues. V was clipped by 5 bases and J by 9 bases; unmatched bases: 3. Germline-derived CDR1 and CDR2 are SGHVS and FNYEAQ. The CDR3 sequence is CASSVGTSGSEQFF. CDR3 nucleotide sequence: TGTGCCAGCAGCGTAGGGACTAGCGGGAGTGAGCAGTTCTTC.

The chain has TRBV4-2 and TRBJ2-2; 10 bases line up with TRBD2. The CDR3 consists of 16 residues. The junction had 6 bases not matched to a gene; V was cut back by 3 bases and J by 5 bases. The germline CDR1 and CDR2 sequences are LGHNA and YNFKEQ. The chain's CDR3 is CASSQDGTSATGELFF. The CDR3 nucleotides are TGTGCCAGCAGCCAGGACGGGACTAGCGCGACCGGGGAGCTGTTTTTT.

CDR3: CASSQDAGGGFDGYTF. CDR3 nucleotides: TGTGCCAGCAGCCAAGATGCCGGGGGCGGGTTTGATGGCTACACCTTC. This chain uses TRBV3-1 with TRBJ1-2; D perhaps matches TRBD1 (6 bases). Trimming stripped 0 bases from V and 6 bases from J, with 17 bases between. The CDR3 is made up of 16 amino acids. The V gene's germline CDR1 is LGHDT and CDR2 YNNKEL (reference sequence).

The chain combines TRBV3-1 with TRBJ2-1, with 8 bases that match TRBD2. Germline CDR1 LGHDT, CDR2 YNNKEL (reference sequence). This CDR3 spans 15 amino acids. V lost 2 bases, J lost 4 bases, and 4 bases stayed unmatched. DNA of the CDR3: TGTGCCAGCAGCCAAAGGACTAGCAGATACAATGAGCAGTTCTTC. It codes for CASSQRTSRYNEQFF.

In DNA form, the CDR3 reads TGTGCCAGCAGGAGAGCGGGGTTGGAGTTCTTC. Encoded protein: CASRRAGLEFF. The chain recombines TRBV6-2 or TRBV6-3 with TRBJ2-1; 7 bases agree with TRBD2. Germline CDR1 is MNHEY and CDR2 is SVGEGT. Losses at the gene ends were 6 bases for V and 14 bases for J; bases not matched to a gene: 7. CDR3 length: 11 amino acids.

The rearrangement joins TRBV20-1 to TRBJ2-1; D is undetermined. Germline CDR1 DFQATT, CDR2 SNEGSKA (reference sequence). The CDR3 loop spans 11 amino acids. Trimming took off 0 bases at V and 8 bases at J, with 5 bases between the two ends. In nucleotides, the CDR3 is TGCAGTGCTAGAGATCATCATGAGCAGTTCTTC. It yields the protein CSARDHHEQFF.

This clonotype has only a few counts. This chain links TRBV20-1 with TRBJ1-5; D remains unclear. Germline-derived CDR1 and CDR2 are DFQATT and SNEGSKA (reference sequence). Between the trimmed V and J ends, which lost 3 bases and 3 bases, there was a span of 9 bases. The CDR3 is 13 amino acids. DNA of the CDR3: TGCAGTGCTAGTCGGCAGGACAATCAGCCCCAGCATTTT. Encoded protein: CSASRQDNQPQHF.

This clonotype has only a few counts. Here the CDR3 DNA reads TGCGCCAGCAGCTTGTTAGCGCGGGGAGACAATGAGCAGTTCTTC. It yields the protein CASSLLARGDNEQFF. V gene TRBV5-1 combines with J gene TRBJ2-1; D is possibly TRBD2 (6 bases). The CDR3 has 15 residues. From germline, CDR1 is SGHRS and CDR2 YFSETQ. With 1 base removed from V and 5 bases from J, the gap between germline ends came to 13 bases.

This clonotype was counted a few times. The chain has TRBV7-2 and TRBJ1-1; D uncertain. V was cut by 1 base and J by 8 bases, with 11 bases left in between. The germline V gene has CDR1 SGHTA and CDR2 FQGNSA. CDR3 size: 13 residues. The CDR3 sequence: CASSLGNQREAFF. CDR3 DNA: TGTGCCAGCAGCTTAGGGAATCAGAGGGAAGCTTTCTTT.

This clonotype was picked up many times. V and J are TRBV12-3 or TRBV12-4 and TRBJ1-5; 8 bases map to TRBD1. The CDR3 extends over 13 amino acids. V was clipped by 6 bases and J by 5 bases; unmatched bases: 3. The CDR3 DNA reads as TGTGCCAGCAGGGACAGGGCATATCAGCCCCAGCATTTT. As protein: CASRDRAYQPQHF.